This is a list of T cell receptor beta chains from one sample in a study of cytomegalovirus exposure and HLA in healthy donors. Only in-frame clones appear in the TCRdb table, and some are missing; sequencing was by immunoSEQ multiplex PCR. The table records under 200,000 clones, about 12% of them present only once. The specimen sequenced was PBMCs. These receptor sequences come from a man aged 45-65 years in good health and CMV-seropositive. CDR3s include the opening cysteine and the closing phenylalanine or tryptophan. The order of the fields is J gene, V gene, D gene, clone size, CDR3 protein, CDR3 DNA. D genes are given only for firm matches. Size is stated for part of the rows, as once, few or many counts, or as a class when the clone is expanded.

>TRBJ1-1|TRBV30|.|few
CAWRDPGWINTEAFF
TGTGCCTGGAGGGATCCGGGATGGATTAACACTGAAGCTTTCTTT
>TRBJ1-1|TRBV7-2|.|few
CASSPRSTEAFF
TGTGCCAGCAGTCCCCGTAGCACTGAAGCTTTCTTT
>TRBJ1-2|TRBV28|TRBD1|.
CASRNRDRGEGYTF
TGTGCCAGCAGAAACCGGGACAGGGGTGAGGGCTACACCTTC
>TRBJ2-5|TRBV4-1|TRBD2|few
CASSQDRGTSYETQYF
TGCGCCAGCAGCCAAGATCGGGGGACTAGTTATGAGACCCAGTACTTC
>TRBJ1-1|TRBV21-1|.|.
CASSYIDRVENTEAFF
TGTGCCAGCAGCTATATTGACAGGGTGGAGAACACTGAAGCTTTCTTT
>TRBJ1-3|TRBV7-2|.|few
CAGGSSGNTIYF
TGTGCCGGGGGGAGCTCTGGAAACACCATATATTTT
>TRBJ1-1|TRBV18|.|few
CASSPLRGNTEAFF
TGTGCCAGCTCACCATTACGGGGGAACACTGAAGCTTTCTTT
>TRBJ1-2|TRBV5-1|.|.
CASSLVDSSRYTF
TGCGCCAGCAGCTTGGTTGACAGTTCCCGCTACACCTTC
>TRBJ2-5|TRBV6-5|.|few
CASSYSPRVSGETQYF
TGTGCCAGCAGTTACTCACCCAGGGTGTCTGGAGAGACCCAGTACTTC
>TRBJ2-5|TRBV5-4|.|once
CASSGGVSGGVETQYF
TGTGCCAGCAGTGGGGGCGTCAGTGGGGGTGTGGAGACCCAGTACTTC
>TRBJ1-2|TRBV11-2|.|.
CASSPTRGNYGYTF
TGTGCCAGCAGTCCCACCAGGGGAAACTATGGCTACACCTTC
>TRBJ2-3|TRBV5-4|TRBD1|.
CASSTPLDRGLGTQYF
TGTGCCAGCAGCACTCCATTGGACAGGGGGCTGGGTACGCAGTATTTT
>TRBJ2-2|TRBV30|.|.
CAWSWGADGELFF
TGTGCCTGGAGTTGGGGCGCGGACGGGGAGCTGTTTTTT
>TRBJ2-2|TRBV11-2|.|.
CASSPGFRRVELFF
TGTGCCAGCAGTCCAGGATTTAGGCGCGTGGAGCTGTTTTTT
>TRBJ1-5|TRBV6-1|.|.
CASSDAETSNQPQHF
TGTGCCAGCAGTGATGCGGAGACTAGCAATCAGCCCCAGCATTTT
>TRBJ2-1|TRBV27|TRBD1|once
CASSANPGQGSREQFF
TGTGCCAGCAGTGCCAATCCGGGACAGGGATCCCGTGAGCAGTTCTTC
>TRBJ2-1|TRBV9|.|.
CASSVDKGRNEQFF
TGTGCCAGCAGCGTAGATAAGGGGAGGAATGAGCAGTTCTTC
>TRBJ1-4|TRBV5-1|TRBD1|.
CASSFGRGDEKLFF
TGCGCCAGCAGCTTTGGCAGGGGGGATGAAAAACTGTTTTTT
>TRBJ1-5|TRBV28|.|.
CASSLGRGTQPQHF
TGTGCCAGCAGTTTAGGGAGGGGGACTCAGCCCCAGCATTTT
>TRBJ1-2|TRBV2|.|.
CASSVKLSGGYTF
TGTGCCAGCAGTGTGAAGCTTTCGGGTGGCTACACCTTC
>TRBJ2-6|TRBV6-5|.|few
CASSYSILGGESVLTF
TGTGCCAGCAGTTACTCGATACTCGGGGGTGAGAGCGTCCTGACTTTC
>TRBJ2-7|TRBV7-2|.|few
CASSLAGGTTYEQYF
TGTGCCAGCAGCTTAGCTGGCGGCACAACCTACGAGCAGTACTTC
>TRBJ1-5|TRBV5-4|TRBD1|.
CASSLAGAGQPRHF
TGTGCCAGCAGCTTGGCCGGGGCGGGACAGCCCCGGCATTTT
>TRBJ2-3|TRBV25-1|.|few
CASSPHRGKGADTQYF
TGTGCCAGCAGTCCTCATCGGGGGAAAGGGGCAGATACGCAGTATTTT
>TRBJ2-1|TRBV25-1|TRBD2|few
CASSGSGGYNEQFF
TGTGCCAGCAGTGGAAGCGGGGGCTACAATGAGCAGTTCTTC
>TRBJ1-1|TRBV9|TRBD1|few
CASSVGGRTGGTEAFF
TGTGCCAGCAGCGTAGGGGGGAGGACAGGAGGTACTGAAGCTTTCTTT
>TRBJ2-3|TRBV5-1|.|.
CASSLESGRTDTQYF
TGCGCCAGCAGCTTGGAGTCAGGGAGGACAGATACGCAGTATTTT
>TRBJ1-2|TRBV28|.|.
CASSFWGGVHGYTF
TGTGCCAGCAGTTTTTGGGGGGGCGTACACGGCTACACCTTC
>TRBJ1-1|TRBV18|.|few
CASSPGNTEAFF
TGTGCCAGCTCACCGGGCAACACTGAAGCTTTCTTT
>TRBJ1-2|TRBV10-3|.|few
CAISGTELGYTF
TGTGCCATCAGTGGGACAGAGCTTGGCTACACCTTC
>TRBJ2-1|TRBV28|.|few
CASSLTTYNEQFF
TGTGCCAGCAGTCTGACAACCTACAATGAGCAGTTCTTC
>TRBJ1-2|TRBV27|TRBD1|.
CASSYRGQGLGYTF
TGTGCCAGCAGTTATAGGGGACAGGGACTTGGCTACACCTTC
>TRBJ1-1|TRBV10-3|TRBD1|.
CAISEGQGIEAFF
TGTGCCATCAGTGAGGGACAGGGGATTGAAGCTTTCTTT
>TRBJ2-1|TRBV14|TRBD2|few
CASSQSGGSYNEQFF
TGTGCCAGCAGTCAATCGGGGGGATCCTACAATGAGCAGTTCTTC
>TRBJ2-1|TRBV5-6|TRBD1|.
CASSRKGQGAFNEQFF
TGTGCCAGCAGCAGGAAGGGACAGGGGGCATTTAATGAGCAGTTCTTC
>TRBJ1-2|TRBV6-6|TRBD1|few
CASTPPTGSYGYTF
TGTGCCAGCACCCCCCCGACAGGGTCCTATGGCTACACCTTC
>TRBJ2-2|TRBV29-1|.|few
CSVRVFTGELFF
TGCAGCGTCCGAGTGTTCACCGGGGAGCTGTTTTTT
>TRBJ1-2|TRBV10-3|.|few
CAISDGREPDGYTF
TGTGCCATCAGTGATGGGCGAGAGCCGGATGGCTACACCTTC
>TRBJ1-1|TRBV10-3|.|few
CAISGRGDTEAFF
TGTGCCATCAGTGGACGGGGTGACACTGAAGCTTTCTTT
>TRBJ2-1|TRBV5-6|TRBD2|few
CASSLVGTSGNEQFF
TGTGCCAGCAGCTTGGTTGGGACTAGCGGCAATGAGCAGTTCTTC
>TRBJ1-1|TRBV7-6|.|.
CASSLGRVAFF
TGTGCCAGCAGCTTAGGCAGGGTGGCTTTCTTT
>TRBJ2-7|TRBV7-9|TRBD2|.
CASSFRQTSGGFEQYF
TGTGCCAGCAGCTTCCGACAGACTAGCGGGGGGTTCGAGCAGTACTTC
>TRBJ1-2|TRBV11-3|.|.
CASSLESRGNYGYTF
TGTGCCAGCAGCTTAGAGTCCAGGGGAAACTATGGCTACACCTTC
>TRBJ2-1|TRBV5-4|TRBD1|.
CASSSPTGGSDEQFF
TGTGCCAGCAGCTCTCCGACAGGGGGATCGGATGAGCAGTTCTTC
>TRBJ2-1|TRBV18|TRBD1|.
CASSPGQVNEQFF
TGTGCCAGCTCACCGGGACAGGTGAATGAGCAGTTCTTC
>TRBJ1-5|TRBV7-9|.|.
CASSPTGNQPQHF
TGTGCCAGCAGCCCCACGGGGAATCAGCCCCAGCATTTT
>TRBJ1-2|TRBV2|.|.
CASSDTAGFYGYTF
TGTGCCAGCAGTGATACCGCAGGGTTCTATGGCTACACCTTC
>TRBJ1-5|TRBV5-4|.|.
CASSIDSSGPQHF
TGTGCCAGCAGCATCGACAGTTCCGGGCCCCAGCATTTT
>TRBJ2-5|TRBV7-2|TRBD1|.
CASSLSGTGLQETQYF
TGTGCCAGCAGCTTATCCGGGACAGGGCTCCAAGAGACCCAGTACTTC
>TRBJ1-1|TRBV6-4|.|few
CASSVQAGSFAEAFF
TGTGCCAGCAGTGTACAAGCCGGGTCCTTCGCTGAAGCTTTCTTT
>TRBJ2-5|TRBV7-7|TRBD2|few
CASSPRSGGVETQYF
TGTGCTAGCAGCCCAAGGAGCGGGGGGGTAGAGACCCAGTACTTC
>TRBJ1-2|TRBV5-1|.|once
CASSPIGRAYGYTF
TGCGCCAGCAGCCCGATCGGCAGGGCTTATGGCTACACCTTC
>TRBJ2-5|TRBV29-1|TRBD2|few
CSVRLAGLQETQYF
TGCAGCGTAAGACTAGCGGGGCTTCAAGAGACCCAGTACTTC
>TRBJ1-2|TRBV10-2|TRBD1|.
CASSESGTGYGYTF
TGCGCCAGCAGTGAGTCCGGGACAGGCTATGGCTACACCTTC
>TRBJ1-5|TRBV7-2|.|.
CASARGDLLAGQPQHF
TGTGCCAGCGCTCGGGGGGACCTTCTAGCCGGACAGCCCCAGCATTTT
>TRBJ1-1|TRBV5-4|.|few
CASSIVGTEAFF
TGTGCCAGCAGCATCGTCGGCACTGAAGCTTTCTTT
>TRBJ1-1|TRBV4-1|.|few
CASSPSLAERRTEAFF
TGCGCCAGCAGCCCTTCACTAGCGGAGCGGAGGACTGAAGCTTTCTTT
>TRBJ1-5|TRBV30|TRBD1|.
CAWSVRAGGQPQHF
TGTGCCTGGAGTGTACGGGCAGGGGGTCAGCCCCAGCATTTT
>TRBJ1-5|TRBV7-2|.|few
CASSLEHDSNQPQHF
TGTGCCAGCAGCTTAGAACATGATAGCAATCAGCCCCAGCATTTT
>TRBJ1-3|TRBV14|.|.
CASSPMRSSGNTIYF
TGTGCCAGCAGCCCTATGAGGAGCTCTGGAAACACCATATATTTT